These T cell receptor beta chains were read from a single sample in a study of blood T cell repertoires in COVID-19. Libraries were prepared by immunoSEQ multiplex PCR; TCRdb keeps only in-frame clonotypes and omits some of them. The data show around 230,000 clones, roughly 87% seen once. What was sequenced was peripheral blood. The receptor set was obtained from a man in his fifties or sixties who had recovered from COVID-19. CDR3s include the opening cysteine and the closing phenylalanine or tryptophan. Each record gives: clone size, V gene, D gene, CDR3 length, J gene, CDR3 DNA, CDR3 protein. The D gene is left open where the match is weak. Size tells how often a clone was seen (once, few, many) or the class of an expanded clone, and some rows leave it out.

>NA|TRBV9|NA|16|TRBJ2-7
TGTGCCAGCAGCCCCCGGGCAGGAGGACGCTCCTACGAGCAGTACTTC
CASSPRAGGRSYEQYF
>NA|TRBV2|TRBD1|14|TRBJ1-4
TGTGCCAGCAGGGATGGGACAGGGACTGAAAAACTGTTTTTT
CASRDGTGTEKLFF
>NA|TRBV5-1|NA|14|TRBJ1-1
TGCGCCAGCAGCTTGGTTGGGCGGGGTGCTGAAGCTTTCTTT
CASSLVGRGAEAFF
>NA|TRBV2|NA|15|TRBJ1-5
TGTGCCAGCAGTTTGGAGTTCAAGGGCAATCAGCCCCAGCATTTT
CASSLEFKGNQPQHF
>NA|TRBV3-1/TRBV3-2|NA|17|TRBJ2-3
TGTGCCAGCAGCCCAAAGGCCAGAACAGGGTACACAGATACGCAGTATTTT
CASSPKARTGYTDTQYF
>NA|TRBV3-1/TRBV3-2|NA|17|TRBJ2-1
TGTGCCAGCAGCCAAAGAGGGGGAGCCCGTGCCTACAATGAGCAGTTCTTC
CASSQRGGARAYNEQFF
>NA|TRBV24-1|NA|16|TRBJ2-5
TGTGCCACCAGTGATTTGAAGGAGGGAGAGGTAGAGACCCAGTACTTC
CATSDLKEGEVETQYF
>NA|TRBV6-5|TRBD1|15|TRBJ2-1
TGTGCCAGCCAGTCCGGGACAGCTACATACAATGAGCAGTTCTTC
CASQSGTATYNEQFF
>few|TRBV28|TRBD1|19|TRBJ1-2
TGTGCCAGCACAGTTTATGTGGGTGTTCATTGGGGACAGTTTTTTGACTACACCTTC
CASTVYVGVHWGQFFDYTF
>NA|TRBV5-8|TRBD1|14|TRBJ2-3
TGTGCCAGCAGTCAAGGGACAGGCACAGATACGCAGTATTTT
CASSQGTGTDTQYF
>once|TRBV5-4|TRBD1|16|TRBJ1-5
TGTGCCAGCAGCTTGGGTACAGGGGGAAGCAATCAGCCCCAGCATTTT
CASSLGTGGSNQPQHF
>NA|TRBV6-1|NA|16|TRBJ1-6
TGTGCCAGCAGTGAAGCGCAACAGGACTATAATTCACCCCTCCACTTT
CASSEAQQDYNSPLHF
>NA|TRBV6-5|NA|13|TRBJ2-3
TGTGCCAGCAGGACCAGGAGGACAGATACGCAGTATTTT
CASRTRRTDTQYF
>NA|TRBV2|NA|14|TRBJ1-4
TGTGCCAGCAGTAGGACGACAGAGAATGAAAAACTGTTTTTT
CASSRTTENEKLFF
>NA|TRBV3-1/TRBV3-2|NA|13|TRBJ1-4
TGTGCCAGCAGCCCAGGAGGATGGGAAAAACTGTTTTTT
CASSPGGWEKLFF
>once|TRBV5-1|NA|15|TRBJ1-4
TGCGCCAGCAGCTTGGAGGCGGGGGGTGGTGAAAAACTGTTTTTT
CASSLEAGGGEKLFF
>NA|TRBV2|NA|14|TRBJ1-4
TGTGCCAGCAGTGTTGGGGGAGGGCAACGAAAACTGTTTTTT
CASSVGGGQRKLFF
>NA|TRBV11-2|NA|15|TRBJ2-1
TGTGCCAGCAGCTTGGAGCGGACCCGAAACAATGAGCAGTTCTTC
CASSLERTRNNEQFF
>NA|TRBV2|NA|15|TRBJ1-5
TGTGCCTCAGCAGCGGGCGGGGAAGGCAATCAGCCCCAGCATTTT
CASAAGGEGNQPQHF
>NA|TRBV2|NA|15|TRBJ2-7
TGTGCCAGCAGCGAAGGACAGTTTCGGACCTACGAGCAGTACTTC
CASSEGQFRTYEQYF
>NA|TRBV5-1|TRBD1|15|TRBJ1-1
TGCGCCAGCAGCTTGACGACAGGGGGCGGCACTGAAGCTTTCTTT
CASSLTTGGGTEAFF
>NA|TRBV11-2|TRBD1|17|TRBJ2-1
TGTGCCAGCAGCTTTTTCCCTCACAGGGGTAACGACAATGAGCAGTTCTTC
CASSFFPHRGNDNEQFF
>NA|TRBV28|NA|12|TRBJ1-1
TGTGCCAGCAGTGCAGAGAACACTGAAGCTTTCTTT
CASSAENTEAFF
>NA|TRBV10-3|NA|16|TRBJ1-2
TGTGCCATCAGTGAGTCCCAGCACTTTACAGGGCTCGGCTACACCTTC
CAISESQHFTGLGYTF
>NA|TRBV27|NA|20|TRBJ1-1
TGTGCCAGCAGTTTTGACCCACCCAGGGCACACGAGAACGAGAACACTGAAGCTTTCTTT
CASSFDPPRAHENENTEAFF
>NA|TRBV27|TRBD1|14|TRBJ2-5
TGTGCCAGCAGTTTTTACAGGGGGCAAGAGACCCAGTACTTC
CASSFYRGQETQYF
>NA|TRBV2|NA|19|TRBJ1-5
TGTGCCAGCAGTGAAGCGCCGTTGGAGACTGTAAATAGCAATCAGCCCCAGCATTTT
CASSEAPLETVNSNQPQHF
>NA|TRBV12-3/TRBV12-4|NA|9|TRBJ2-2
TGTGCCAGCACCCCCCGGCTGTTTTTT
CASTPRLFF
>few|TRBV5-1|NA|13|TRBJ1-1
TGCGCCAGCAGCGTAGCGGTAAACACTGAAGCTTTCTTT
CASSVAVNTEAFF
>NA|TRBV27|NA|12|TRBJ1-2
TGTGCCAGCAATAACAGGGATAGGGGCTACACCTTC
CASNNRDRGYTF
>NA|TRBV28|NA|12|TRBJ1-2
TGTGCCTCTCAAAGCGATCTCTATGGCTACACCTTC
CASQSDLYGYTF
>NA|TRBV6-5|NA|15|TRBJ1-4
TGTGCCAGCAGCCCCGGGGGTTCAACTAATGAAAAACTGTTTTTT
CASSPGGSTNEKLFF
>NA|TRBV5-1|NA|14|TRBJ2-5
TGCGCCAGCAGCTTGAATGCGGGGAGGGAGACCCAGTACTTC
CASSLNAGRETQYF
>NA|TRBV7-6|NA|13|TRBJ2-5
TGTGCCAGCACCCCGAGGCGGAGAGAGACCCAGTACTTC
CASTPRRRETQYF
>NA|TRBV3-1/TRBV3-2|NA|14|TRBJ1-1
TGTGCCAGCAGCCAAGTTCCGAGGAACACTGAAGCTTTCTTT
CASSQVPRNTEAFF
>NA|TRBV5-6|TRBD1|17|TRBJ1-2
TGTGCCAGCAGCATGCGACGGACAGGGGAGGCAAACTATGGCTACACCTTC
CASSMRRTGEANYGYTF
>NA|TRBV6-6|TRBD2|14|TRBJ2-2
TGTGCCAGCGTATCTAGCGGGGCGACCGGGGAGCTGTTTTTT
CASVSSGATGELFF
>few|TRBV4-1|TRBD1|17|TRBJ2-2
TGCGCCAGCAGCAAGGGGGTGGGACAGATGAACACCGGGGAGCTGTTTTTT
CASSKGVGQMNTGELFF
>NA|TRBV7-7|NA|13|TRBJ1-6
TGTGCCAGCAGCGGGACAAGACATTCACCCCTCCACTTT
CASSGTRHSPLHF
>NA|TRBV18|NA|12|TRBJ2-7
TGTGCCAGCTCACCACTCAGGAACGAGCAGTACTTC
CASSPLRNEQYF
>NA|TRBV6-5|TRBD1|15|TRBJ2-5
TGTGCCAGCAAATTCCTCGGACAGGGGCAAGAGACCCAGTACTTC
CASKFLGQGQETQYF
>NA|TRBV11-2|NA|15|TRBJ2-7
TGTGCCAGCAGCTTAGTCCCGGGACAAAACTACGAGCAGTACTTC
CASSLVPGQNYEQYF
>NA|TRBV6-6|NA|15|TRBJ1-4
TGTGCCAGCAGTTATCTCGGGGGAGCTAATGAAAAACTGTTTTTT
CASSYLGGANEKLFF
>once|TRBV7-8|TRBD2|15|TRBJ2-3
TGTGCCAGCAGCCGAGTAGCGGGGTACACAGATACGCAGTATTTT
CASSRVAGYTDTQYF
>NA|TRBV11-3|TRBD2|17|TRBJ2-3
TGTGCCAGCAGCCCCGAACGGGCTAGCGGGGGGCCAGATACGCAGTATTTT
CASSPERASGGPDTQYF
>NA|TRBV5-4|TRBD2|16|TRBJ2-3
TGTGCCAGCAGCTCCCACGGGGGGGCCATGGGAGATACGCAGTATTTT
CASSSHGGAMGDTQYF
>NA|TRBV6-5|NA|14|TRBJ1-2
TGTGCCAGCATTATTCCCCGGTCTAACTATGGCTACACCTTC
CASIIPRSNYGYTF
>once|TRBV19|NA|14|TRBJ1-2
TGTGCCAGTAGACCGGGACAACTAGGATTTGGCTACACCTTC
CASRPGQLGFGYTF
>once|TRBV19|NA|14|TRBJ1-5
TGTGCCAGTAGTAAAGACAGAAAATTTCAGCCCCAGCATTTT
CASSKDRKFQPQHF
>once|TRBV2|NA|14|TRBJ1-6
TGTGCCAGCAGGGGGTCACAGGGCTCTTCACCCCTCCACTTT
CASRGSQGSSPLHF
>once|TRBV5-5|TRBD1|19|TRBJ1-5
TGTGCCAGCAGCTTGCATAATTACCGACAGGGTTATAGCAATCAGCCCCAGCATTTT
CASSLHNYRQGYSNQPQHF
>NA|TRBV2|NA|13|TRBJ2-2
TGTGCCAGCAAGGGTCAGGGCACCGGGGAGCTGTTTTTT
CASKGQGTGELFF
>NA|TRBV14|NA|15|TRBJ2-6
TGTGCCAGCAGCCGGACAGACTCTGGGGCCAACGTCCTGACTTTC
CASSRTDSGANVLTF
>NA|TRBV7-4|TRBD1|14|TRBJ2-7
TGTGCCAGCAGCCCTCCGGGACAGTCCTACGAGCAGTACTTC
CASSPPGQSYEQYF
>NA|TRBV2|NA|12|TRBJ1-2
TGTGCCGGTGCGGCGAGATCCTATGGCTACACCTTC
CAGAARSYGYTF
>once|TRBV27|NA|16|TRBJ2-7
TGTGCCAGCAGTCTCCTGGGACTTTCGAGCTCCTACGAGCAGTACTTC
CASSLLGLSSSYEQYF
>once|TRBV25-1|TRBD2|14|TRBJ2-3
TGTGCCAGCAGTGATCCCTGGCGGGGGGATACGCAGTATTTT
CASSDPWRGDTQYF
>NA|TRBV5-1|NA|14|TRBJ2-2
TGCGCCAGCAGCGTCCAGGGTATCCCCGGGGAGCTGTTTTTT
CASSVQGIPGELFF